Sequencing of this T cell receptor beta chain was carried out in a study of low-dose radiotherapy and immunotherapy resistance in tumors. Turning to the study itself: Doses of 0.5 Gy per fraction every 2 weeks, totaling 6.5 Gy, went to Cohort 1.

TRAV- and TRBV-specific primers, spanning alpha and beta chains, primed first-strand cDNA. TCRs underwent 15 to 20 PCR cycles of amplification with a constant-region primer and V-primer adapter. TCRdb itself ran the reads through MiXCR, one entry per CDR3 protein. The sample lists roughly 17,000 distinct CDR3 sequences; about 71% were seen once. In this sample, this clonotype turned up a few times. The CDR3 is 14 residues long. In germline, CDR1 is MNHNS, CDR2 SASEGT. The junction had 7 bases not matched to a gene; V was cut back by 6 bases and J by 6 bases. The chain combines TRBV6-1 with TRBJ2-7; 11 positions match TRBD2. The sequence derives from a human donor with advanced metastatic prostate, ovarian, gallbladder or colorectal cancer (not recorded which). This table probably holds off-target reads from a library built for another chain. Written as DNA, the CDR3 is TGTGCCAGCAGATTAGCGGGAGGGGCCGGCGAGCAGTACTTC. Encoded protein: CASRLAGGAGEQYF.